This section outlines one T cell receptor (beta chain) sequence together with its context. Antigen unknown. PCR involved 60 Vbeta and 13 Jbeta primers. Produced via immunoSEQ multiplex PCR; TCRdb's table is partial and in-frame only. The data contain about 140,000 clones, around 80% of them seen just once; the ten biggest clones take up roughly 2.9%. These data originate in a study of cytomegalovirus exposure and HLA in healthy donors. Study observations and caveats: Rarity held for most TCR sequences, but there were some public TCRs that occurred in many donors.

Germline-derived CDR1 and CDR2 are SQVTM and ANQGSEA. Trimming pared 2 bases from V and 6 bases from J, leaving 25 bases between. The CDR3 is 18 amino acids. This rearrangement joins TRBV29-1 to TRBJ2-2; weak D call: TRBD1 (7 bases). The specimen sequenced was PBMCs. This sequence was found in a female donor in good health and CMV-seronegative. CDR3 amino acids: CSVELYGQGEETAGELFF. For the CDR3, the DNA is TGCAGCGTTGAACTGTATGGGCAGGGGGAGGAAACCGCCGGGGAGCTGTTTTTT.